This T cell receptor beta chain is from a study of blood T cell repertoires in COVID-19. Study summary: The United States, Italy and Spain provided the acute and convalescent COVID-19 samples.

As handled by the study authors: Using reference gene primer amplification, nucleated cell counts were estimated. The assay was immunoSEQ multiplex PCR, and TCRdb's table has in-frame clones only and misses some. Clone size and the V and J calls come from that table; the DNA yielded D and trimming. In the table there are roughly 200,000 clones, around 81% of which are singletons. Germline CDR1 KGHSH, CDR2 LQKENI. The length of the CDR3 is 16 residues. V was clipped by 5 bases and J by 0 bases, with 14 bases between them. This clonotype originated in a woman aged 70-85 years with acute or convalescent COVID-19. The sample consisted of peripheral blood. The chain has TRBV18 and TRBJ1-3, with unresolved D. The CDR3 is CASSSRGPNSGNTIYF. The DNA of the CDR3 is TGTGCCAGCTCATCCCGAGGGCCGAACTCTGGAAACACCATATATTTT. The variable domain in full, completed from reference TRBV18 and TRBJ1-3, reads NAGVMQNPRHLVRRRGQEARLRCSPMKGHSHVYWYRQLPEEGLKFMVYLQKENIIDESGMPKERFSAEFPKEGPSILRIQQVVRGDSAAYFCASSSRGPNSGNTIYFGEGSWLTVV.